This T cell receptor (beta chain) originates from a study of T cells in Graves' hyperthyroidism and ophthalmopathy. Study in general: Peripheral blood was collected at initial diagnosis, before any treatment. Study results and caveats: A model built on 13 V-J features separated ophthalmopathy from stable hyperthyroidism. Most clonotypes that expanded in the thyroid above 0.001 also showed up in blood.

Hyperthyroidism patients were newly diagnosed, had disease duration under 2 months, and were aged 18 to 65 years. In germline, CDR1 is SQVTM, CDR2 ANQGSEA. Trimming shortened V by 5 bases and J by 4 bases, and 14 bases separated the two germline ends. CDR3 length: 14 amino acids. For this clonotype: Its specificity is not known.

Amplified TCR beta CDR3 regions came from RNA transcripts. First-round RT-PCR targeting the TCR CDR3 was performed with the HTBI primer set. TCRdb ran MiXCR on the multiplex PCR reads and lists one entry per CDR3 protein. This table has around 420,000 distinct CDR3 sequences, approximately 14% appearing once. The V gene is TRBV29-1, the J gene TRBJ2-2; D is perhaps TRBD2 (6 bases). The clonotype was recovered from a woman under 30 with Graves' hyperthyroidism. Sequenced material: blood. CDR3 nucleotides: TGCAGCGTTTCCCGACTAGAAGGCACCGGGGAGCTGTTTTTT. Translation: CSVSRLEGTGELFF.